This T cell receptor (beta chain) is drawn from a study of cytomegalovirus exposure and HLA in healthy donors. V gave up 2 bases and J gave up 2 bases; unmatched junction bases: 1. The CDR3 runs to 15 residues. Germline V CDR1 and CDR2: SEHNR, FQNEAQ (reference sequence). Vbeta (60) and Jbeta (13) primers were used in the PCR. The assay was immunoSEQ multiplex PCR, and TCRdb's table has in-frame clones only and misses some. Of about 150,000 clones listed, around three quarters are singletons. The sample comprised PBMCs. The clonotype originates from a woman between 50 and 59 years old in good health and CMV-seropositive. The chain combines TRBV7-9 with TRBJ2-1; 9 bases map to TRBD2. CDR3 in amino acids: CASSLQREAYNEQFF. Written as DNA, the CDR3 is TGTGCCAGCAGCTTACAGCGGGAGGCCTACAATGAGCAGTTCTTC.